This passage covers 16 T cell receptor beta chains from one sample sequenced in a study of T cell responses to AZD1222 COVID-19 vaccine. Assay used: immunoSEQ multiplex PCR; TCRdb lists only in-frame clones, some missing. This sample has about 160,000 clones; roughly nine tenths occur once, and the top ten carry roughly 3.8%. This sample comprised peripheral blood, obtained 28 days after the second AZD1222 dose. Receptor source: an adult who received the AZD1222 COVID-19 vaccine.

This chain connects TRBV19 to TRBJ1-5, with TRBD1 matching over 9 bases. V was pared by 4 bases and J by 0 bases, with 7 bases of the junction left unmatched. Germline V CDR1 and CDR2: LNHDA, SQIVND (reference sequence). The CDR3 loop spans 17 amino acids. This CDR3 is CASSTPQGAGSNQPQHF. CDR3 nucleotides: TGTGCCAGTAGTACCCCACAGGGGGCTGGTAGCAATCAGCCCCAGCATTTT.

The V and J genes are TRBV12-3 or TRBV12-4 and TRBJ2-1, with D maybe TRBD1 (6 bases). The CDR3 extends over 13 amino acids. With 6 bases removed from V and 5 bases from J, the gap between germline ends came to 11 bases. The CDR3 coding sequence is TGTGCCAGCAGCCGACAGGAGAACAATGAGCAGTTCTTC. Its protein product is CASSRQENNEQFF.

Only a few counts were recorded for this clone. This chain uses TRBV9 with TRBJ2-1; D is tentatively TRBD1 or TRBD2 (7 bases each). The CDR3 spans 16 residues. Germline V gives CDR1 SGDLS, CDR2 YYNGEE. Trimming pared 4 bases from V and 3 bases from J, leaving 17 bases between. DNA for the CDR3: TGTGCCAGCAGCCGTCAGGGGGGGGCATACTACAATGAGCAGTTCTTC. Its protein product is CASSRQGGAYYNEQFF.

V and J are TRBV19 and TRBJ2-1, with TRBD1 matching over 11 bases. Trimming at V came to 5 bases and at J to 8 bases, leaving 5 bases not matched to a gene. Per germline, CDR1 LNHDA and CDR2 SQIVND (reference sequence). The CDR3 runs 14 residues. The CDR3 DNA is TGTGCCAGTAGTCTCGGACAGGGGGCGGATGAGCAGTTCTTC. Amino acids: CASSLGQGADEQFF.

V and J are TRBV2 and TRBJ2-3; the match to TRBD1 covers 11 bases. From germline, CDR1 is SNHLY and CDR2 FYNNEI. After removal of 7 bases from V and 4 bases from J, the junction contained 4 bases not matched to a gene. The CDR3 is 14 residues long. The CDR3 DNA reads TGTGCCAGCACGTTGGGACAGGGGGCAGATACGCAGTATTTT. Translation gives CASTLGQGADTQYF. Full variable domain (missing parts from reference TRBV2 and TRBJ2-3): EPEVTQTPSHQVTQMGQEVILRCVPISNHLYFYWYRQILGQKVEFLVSFYNNEISEKSEIFDDQFSVERPDGSNFTLKIRSTKLEDSAMYFCASTLGQGADTQYFGPGTRLTVL.

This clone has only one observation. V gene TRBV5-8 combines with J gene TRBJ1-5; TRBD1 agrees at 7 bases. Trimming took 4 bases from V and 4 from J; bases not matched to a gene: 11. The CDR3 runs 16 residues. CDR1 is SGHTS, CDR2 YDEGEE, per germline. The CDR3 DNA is TGTGCCAGCAGCCAACCGTGGCCAGGGGGAAATCAGCCCCAGCATTTT. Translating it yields CASSQPWPGGNQPQHF.

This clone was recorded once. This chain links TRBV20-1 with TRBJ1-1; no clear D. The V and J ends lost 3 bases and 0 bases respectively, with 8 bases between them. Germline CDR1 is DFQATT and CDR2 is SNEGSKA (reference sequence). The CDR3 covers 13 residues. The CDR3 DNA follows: TGCAGTGCTAGTATCAGCTTGAACACTGAAGCTTTCTTT. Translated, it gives CSASISLNTEAFF.

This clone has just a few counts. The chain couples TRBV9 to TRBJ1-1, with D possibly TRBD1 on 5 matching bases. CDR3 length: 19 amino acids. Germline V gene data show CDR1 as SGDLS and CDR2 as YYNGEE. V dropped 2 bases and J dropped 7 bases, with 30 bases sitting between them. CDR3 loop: CASSVPRDGNPRGGDEAFF. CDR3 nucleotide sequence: TGTGCCAGCAGCGTTCCCAGGGATGGGAACCCGAGGGGAGGAGATGAAGCTTTCTTT.

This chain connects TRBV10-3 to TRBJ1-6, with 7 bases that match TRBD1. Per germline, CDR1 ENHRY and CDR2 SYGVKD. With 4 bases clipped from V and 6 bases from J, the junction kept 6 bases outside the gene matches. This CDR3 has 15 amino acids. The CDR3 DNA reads TGTGCCATCAGTGGGGGGACAGCGAGTAATTCACCCCTCCACTTT. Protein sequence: CAISGGTASNSPLHF.

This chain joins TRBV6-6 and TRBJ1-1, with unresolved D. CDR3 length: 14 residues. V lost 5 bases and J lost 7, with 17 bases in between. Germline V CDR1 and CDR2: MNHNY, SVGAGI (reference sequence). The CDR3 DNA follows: TGTGCCAGCAGTCCTCAAGAGGTAGTTAATGAAGCTTTCTTT. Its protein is CASSPQEVVNEAFF.

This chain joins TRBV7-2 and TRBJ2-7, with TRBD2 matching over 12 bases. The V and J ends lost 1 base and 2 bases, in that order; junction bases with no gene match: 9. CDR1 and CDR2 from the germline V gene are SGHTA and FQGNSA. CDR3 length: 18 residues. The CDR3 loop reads CASSLVRLAGAQPYEQYF. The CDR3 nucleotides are TGTGCCAGCAGCTTAGTTCGACTAGCGGGGGCCCAACCCTACGAGCAGTACTTC.

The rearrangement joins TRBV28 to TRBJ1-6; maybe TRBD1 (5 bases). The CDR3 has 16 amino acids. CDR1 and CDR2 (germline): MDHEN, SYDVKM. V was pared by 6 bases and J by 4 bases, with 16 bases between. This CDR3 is CASRDGTGRYNSPLHF. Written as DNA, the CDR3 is TGTGCCAGCAGAGACGGGACGGGAAGATATAATTCACCCCTCCACTTT. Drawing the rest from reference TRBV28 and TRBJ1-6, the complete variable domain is DVKVTQSSRYLVKRTGEKVFLECVQDMDHENMFWYRQDPGLGLRLIYFSYDVKMKEKGDIPEGYSVSREKKERFSLILESASTNQTSMYLCASRDGTGRYNSPLHFGNGTRLTVT.

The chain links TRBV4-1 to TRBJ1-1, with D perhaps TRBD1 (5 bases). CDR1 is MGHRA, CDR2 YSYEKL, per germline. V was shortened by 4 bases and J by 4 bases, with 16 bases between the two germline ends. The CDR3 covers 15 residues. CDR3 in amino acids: CASSLSPGGSTEAFF. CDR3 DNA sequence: TGCGCCAGCAGCCTCTCACCCGGGGGGAGCACTGAAGCTTTCTTT.

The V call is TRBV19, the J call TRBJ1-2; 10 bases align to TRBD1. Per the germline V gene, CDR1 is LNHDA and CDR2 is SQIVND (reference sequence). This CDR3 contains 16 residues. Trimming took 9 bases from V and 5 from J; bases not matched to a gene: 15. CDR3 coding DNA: TGTGCCAGCCTCCCCGGGACAGGGGATATAATTTATGGCTACACCTTC. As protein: CASLPGTGDIIYGYTF.

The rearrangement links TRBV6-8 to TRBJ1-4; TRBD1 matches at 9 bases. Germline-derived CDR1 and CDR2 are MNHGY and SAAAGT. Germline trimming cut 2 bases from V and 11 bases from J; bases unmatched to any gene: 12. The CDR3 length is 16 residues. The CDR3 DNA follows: TGTGCCAGCAGTTACCCTACAGGGGGCGGGGCGAGGAAACTGTTTTTT. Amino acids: CASSYPTGGGARKLFF.

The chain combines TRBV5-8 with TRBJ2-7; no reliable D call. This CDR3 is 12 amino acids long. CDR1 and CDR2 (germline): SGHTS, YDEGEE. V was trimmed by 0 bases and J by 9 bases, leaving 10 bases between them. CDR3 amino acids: CASSLARGVQYF. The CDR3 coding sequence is TGTGCCAGCAGCTTGGCGAGAGGTGTGCAGTACTTC.